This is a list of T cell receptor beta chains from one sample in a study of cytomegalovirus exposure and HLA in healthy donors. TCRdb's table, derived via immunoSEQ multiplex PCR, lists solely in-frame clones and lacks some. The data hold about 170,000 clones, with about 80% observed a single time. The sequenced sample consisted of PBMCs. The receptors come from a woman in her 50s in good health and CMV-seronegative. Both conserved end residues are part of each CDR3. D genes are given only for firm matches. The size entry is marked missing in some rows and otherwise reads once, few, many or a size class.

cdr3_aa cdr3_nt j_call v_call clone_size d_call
CAISESRGQGGDEQYF TGTGCCATCAGTGAGTCCAGGGGACAGGGGGGCGACGAGCAGTACTTC TRBJ2-7 TRBV10-3 . TRBD1
CASRGLGPSYEQYF TGTGCCAGCAGGGGACTAGGCCCCTCCTACGAGCAGTACTTC TRBJ2-7 TRBV6-5 . TRBD2
CASSLDPRAGGPDTQYF TGTGCCAGCAGCTTAGATCCTCGGGCAGGGGGCCCAGATACGCAGTATTTT TRBJ2-3 TRBV11-2 . TRBD1
CASRGGRPNQPQHF TGTGCCAGTAGGGGGGGACGGCCCAATCAGCCCCAGCATTTT TRBJ1-5 TRBV19 once .
CAIRDSQDQPQHF TGTGCCATTCGGGACAGCCAGGATCAGCCCCAGCATTTT TRBJ1-5 TRBV2 . TRBD1
CASRKDRGNSPLHF TGTGCCAGCAGAAAGGACAGGGGAAATTCACCCCTCCACTTT TRBJ1-6 TRBV6-1 . TRBD1
CASSPSGTGTGYTF TGTGCCAGCAGCCCATCCGGGACAGGGACTGGGTACACCTTC TRBJ1-2 TRBV11-2 few TRBD1
CAWSVLGGGGYTF TGTGCCTGGAGTGTACTGGGGGGGGGTGGCTACACCTTC TRBJ1-2 TRBV30 few .
CAWTTNTGELFF TGTGCCTGGACTACTAACACCGGGGAGCTGTTTTTT TRBJ2-2 TRBV30 once .
CASTKFRASVGQGGGFGYEQYF TGTGCCAGCACCAAGTTTAGGGCCTCCGTGGGACAGGGAGGGGGGTTCGGCTACGAGCAGTACTTC TRBJ2-7 TRBV27 . TRBD1
CASSSPNLDYEQYF TGTGCCAGCAGTTCCCCAAACCTAGACTACGAGCAGTACTTC TRBJ2-7 TRBV28 . .
CASSLISAYSNEQFF TGTGCCAGCAGCTTAATCTCCGCATATAGCAATGAGCAGTTCTTC TRBJ2-1 TRBV7-3 . .
CASSLAGVGETQYF TGCGCCAGCAGCTTGGCCGGGGTAGGGGAGACCCAGTACTTC TRBJ2-5 TRBV5-1 . .
CASLGLAGSTDTQYF TGTGCCAGCCTAGGACTAGCGGGGAGCACAGATACGCAGTATTTT TRBJ2-3 TRBV6-5 . TRBD2
CASSLRPGRNNEQFF TGCGCCAGCAGCCTCAGACCCGGGAGGAATAATGAGCAGTTCTTC TRBJ2-1 TRBV4-3 . TRBD2
CASIRQGASQPQHF TGTGCCTCGATTCGACAGGGGGCTAGTCAGCCCCAGCATTTT TRBJ1-5 TRBV6-6 . TRBD1
CASSLLAGGRPLSYEQYF TGTGCCAGCAGCTTGTTAGCGGGGGGTCGTCCCCTCTCCTACGAGCAGTACTTC TRBJ2-7 TRBV5-6 . TRBD2
CASRRDRGRNQPQHF TGTGCCAGCAGACGCGACAGGGGTCGCAATCAGCCCCAGCATTTT TRBJ1-5 TRBV6-5 . TRBD1